The table lists the clone carrying this T cell receptor beta chain with a count of one. A clone one base away is much larger, so this may be a read error. The sample originates from a study of Graves' ophthalmopathy and Graves' hyperthyroidism. The sequenced template was RNA, covering the TCR beta CDR3 region. After a first-round RT-PCR with HTBI primers, a second-round multiplex PCR was run. TCRdb used MiXCR to reprocess the multiplex PCR reads, holding one entry per CDR3 protein. Among around 660,000 distinct CDR3 sequences listed, 35% to 50% were seen once. This CDR3 has 15 amino acids. Germline values: CDR1 SGHTA, CDR2 FQGNSA. V dropped 1 base and J dropped 8 bases, with 14 bases sitting between them.

V is TRBV7-2 and J is TRBJ1-4; D ambiguous. The sample was peripheral blood. This clonotype was obtained from an adult man with Graves' ophthalmopathy. The CDR3 protein is CASSLGLGKGEKLFF. The CDR3 DNA is TGTGCCAGCAGCTTAGGACTGGGAAAAGGGGAAAAACTGTTTTTT. Full variable domain (rest looked up from reference TRBV7-2 and TRBJ1-4): GAGVSQSPSNKVTEKGKDVELRCDPISGHTALYWYRQSLGQGLEFLIYFQGNSAPDKSGLPSDRFSAERTGGSVSTLTIQRTQQEDSAVYLCASSLGLGKGEKLFFGSGTQLSVL.